These 30 T cell receptor beta chains originate from one sample sequenced in a study of response to subunit inactivated influenza vaccine. One entry per CDR3 protein results from TCRdb running MiXCR on the RT-PCR reads. The sample has over 750,000 distinct CDR3 sequences, 21% seen once. The specimen comprised PBMCs from blood, sampled 5 to 6 days after vaccination. These receptors all come from a man over 45 who received an inactivated influenza vaccine.

This chain connects TRBV20-1 to TRBJ2-7, with 7 bases fitting TRBD2. V lost 5 bases, J lost 2 bases, and 12 bases stayed unmatched. The CDR3 sequence is 15 residues long. Germline-derived CDR1 and CDR2 are DFQATT and SNEGSKA (reference sequence). The CDR3 nucleotides read TGCAGTGCTCTAGGTGTCAGCGGGGCAACCTACGAGCAGTACTTC. Translated, it gives CSALGVSGATYEQYF.

Only a few counts were recorded for this clonotype. The V gene is TRBV6-6, the J gene TRBJ1-1; unclear D gene. Germline CDR1 reads MNHNY; CDR2 reads SVGAGI (reference sequence). The CDR3 covers 13 residues. The V and J ends lost 7 bases and 0 bases respectively, with 9 bases between them. CDR3 sequence: CASKLEVNTEAFF. CDR3 in DNA: TGTGCCAGCAAACTCGAGGTGAACACTGAAGCTTTCTTT.

This clonotype showed up just a few times. V usage is TRBV5-5 and J usage is TRBJ2-5, with 7 bases aligning to TRBD1. The CDR3 sequence is 14 residues long. Germline V gene data show CDR1 as SGHKS and CDR2 as YYEKEE (reference sequence). After removal of 4 bases from V and 3 bases from J, the junction contained 6 bases not matched to a gene. The CDR3 reads CASSVGTEEETQYF. DNA for the CDR3: TGTGCCAGCAGCGTCGGGACAGAAGAAGAGACCCAGTACTTC.

The chain couples TRBV6-5 to TRBJ2-6; D might be TRBD2 (5 bases). Germline V CDR1 and CDR2: MNHEY, SVGAGI. The CDR3 runs 19 residues. Deletions cut 0 bases from V and 3 bases from J, with 18 bases between. The DNA of the CDR3 is TGTGCCAGCAGTTACTCGATTCCCTCCACTGAGGGTGGGGCCAACGTCCTGACTTTC. This gives the protein CASSYSIPSTEGGANVLTF.

The chain links TRBV20-1 to TRBJ1-6; D uncertain. Germline CDR1 is DFQATT and CDR2 is SNEGSKA (reference sequence). V was pared by 0 bases and J by 2 bases, with 11 bases between. The CDR3 has 16 residues. This chain's CDR3 is CSARDPNGPYNSPLHF. The CDR3 region has the DNA TGCAGTGCTAGAGATCCGAACGGCCCCTATAATTCACCCCTCCACTTT.

This clonotype was recorded many times. The chain joins TRBV20-1 to TRBJ2-3, with 8 bases aligning to TRBD1. The CDR3 is 13 residues long. The germline gives CDR1 DFQATT, CDR2 SNEGSKA (reference sequence). Trimming removed 6 bases from V and 1 base from J; junction bases left unmatched: 3. CDR3: CSAEDRGTDTQYF. The DNA for the CDR3 is TGCAGTGCGGAGGACAGGGGCACAGATACGCAGTATTTT.

This clonotype has only a few counts. The V call is TRBV13, the J call TRBJ1-2, with D possibly matching TRBD1 (6 bases). Germline V CDR1 and CDR2: PRHDT, FYEKMQ (reference sequence). Trimming cost V 3 bases and J 6 bases, with 11 bases left between them. The CDR3 loop spans 13 amino acids. As DNA, the CDR3 is TGTGCCAGCAGCTTCAGGGGCCTAGATGGCTACACCTTC. It codes for CASSFRGLDGYTF.

V gene TRBV5-1 combines with J gene TRBJ2-7, with 7 bases identical to TRBD1. CDR1 and CDR2 from the germline V gene are SGHRS and YFSETQ. This CDR3 is built from 14 residues. J gave up 1 base and V 4 bases, and 5 bases lay outside the gene matches. The CDR3 sequence is CASSVGQKSYEQYF. The CDR3 region has the DNA TGCGCCAGCAGCGTGGGACAGAAATCCTACGAGCAGTACTTC.

The sample holds a few counts of this clonotype. The V call is TRBV20-1, the J call TRBJ1-2, with TRBD1 matching 10 bases. CDR1 and CDR2 from the germline V gene are DFQATT and SNEGSKA (reference sequence). V lost 3 bases, J lost 5 bases, and 3 bases stayed unmatched. CDR3 length equals 13 residues. The CDR3: CSARPGQGYGYTF. The CDR3 DNA follows: TGCAGTGCTAGGCCGGGACAGGGGTATGGCTACACCTTC.

This clonotype was recorded at least ten times. The rearrangement uses TRBV12-3 or TRBV12-4 and TRBJ1-2; 8 bases are shared with TRBD1. The CDR3 has 12 residues. The J segment lost 4 bases and the V segment lost 6 bases, leaving 1 base of the junction unmatched. The CDR3 coding sequence is TGTGCCAGCAGCACAGGGGGCTATGGCTACACCTTC. Translating it yields CASSTGGYGYTF.

The chain has TRBV3-1 and TRBJ2-7; the D gene is possibly TRBD1 (6 bases). The CDR3 is made up of 16 amino acids. The V end was cut by 1 base, the J end by 1 base, with 14 bases between. CDR1 LGHDT and CDR2 YNNKEL come from the germline V gene (reference sequence). Written as DNA, the CDR3 is TGTGCCAGCAGCCAAGGACCGACAGGCCATTCCTACGAGCAGTACTTC. Translated: CASSQGPTGHSYEQYF.

This clonotype was counted between two and nine times. The genes are TRBV6-2 or TRBV6-3 and TRBJ2-5, with unresolved D. The germline V gene encodes CDR1 MNHEY and CDR2 SVGEGT. There are 12 residues in the CDR3. Trimming left V 5 bases short and J 5 bases short, with 9 bases between. The DNA for the CDR3 is TGTGCCAGCAGTCCGGCGGATGAGACCCAGTACTTC. Its protein is CASSPADETQYF.

The chain joins TRBV7-9 to TRBJ2-1; D unresolved. Per the germline V gene, CDR1 is SEHNR and CDR2 is FQNEAQ (reference sequence). The CDR3 totals 14 residues. Trimming left V 11 bases short and J 0 bases short, with 14 bases between. CDR3 bases: TGTGCCTCCGGGCGAGAACGCTCCTACAATGAGCAGTTCTTC. Its protein is CASGRERSYNEQFF.

This rearrangement joins TRBV29-1 to TRBJ2-7; 7 bases line up with TRBD2. The germline gives CDR1 SQVTM, CDR2 ANQGSEA. The CDR3 sequence is 15 residues long. The V gene end was trimmed by 3 bases and the J gene end by 3 bases; junction bases not matched to a gene: 11. The DNA of the CDR3 is TGCAGCGTTGAGATTTCGGGAGGAGGTCTCTACGAGCAGTACTTC. It yields the protein CSVEISGGGLYEQYF.

This clonotype was recorded at least ten times. The CDR3 DNA reads as TGTGCCAGCAGGCGGGACAGGGGCTACGAGCAGTACTTC. Protein product: CASRRDRGYEQYF. The gene calls are TRBV12-3 or TRBV12-4 and TRBJ2-7, with 10 bases fitting TRBD1. CDR3 length: 13 amino acids. With V trimmed by 6 bases and J by 3 bases, 2 bases remained unmatched.

The rearrangement joins TRBV4-2 to TRBJ2-4; D is unresolved. V was trimmed by 3 bases and J by 0 bases, leaving 9 bases between them. Per the germline V gene, CDR1 is LGHNA and CDR2 is YNFKEQ. The length of the CDR3 is 15 residues. The DNA for the CDR3 is TGTGCCAGCAGCCAGGAGAGATCAGCCAAAAACATTCAGTACTTC. Protein: CASSQERSAKNIQYF.

This chain links TRBV27 with TRBJ2-7; D is possibly TRBD1 (6 bases). Trimming took 2 bases from V and 10 from J, leaving 15 bases between them. The CDR3 totals 13 residues. From germline, CDR1 is MNHEY and CDR2 SMNVEV (reference sequence). The DNA for the CDR3 is TGTGCCAGCAGTTTAAGCCTTACAGGGCATCAGTACTTC. Translated: CASSLSLTGHQYF.

This clonotype has only a few counts. The chain uses TRBV20-1 and TRBJ2-1, with 7 bases lining up with TRBD2. V dropped 1 base and J dropped 0; count of bases not matched to a gene: 6. CDR3 size: 16 residues. Germline loops: CDR1 DFQATT, CDR2 SNEGSKA (reference sequence). The CDR3 loop is CSARGLASSSYNEQFF. The CDR3 DNA sequence: TGCAGTGCTAGAGGACTAGCTTCAAGCTCCTACAATGAGCAGTTCTTC.

This clonotype was seen a handful of times. CDR3 protein: CATSDPTVTGELFF. The CDR3 bases are TGTGCCACCAGTGATCCCACAGTTACCGGGGAGCTGTTTTTT. The chain carries TRBV24-1 and TRBJ2-2; D uncertain. V was trimmed by 3 bases and J by 5 bases, leaving 9 bases between them. The CDR3 runs to 14 residues. The germline V gene encodes CDR1 KGHDR and CDR2 SFDVKD.

The rearrangement links TRBV4-1 to TRBJ2-6; D may be TRBD1 (6 bases). The CDR3 contains 15 residues. From germline, CDR1 is MGHRA and CDR2 YSYEKL. Trimming removed 6 bases at V and 0 bases at J, with 9 bases between. CDR3 coding DNA: TGCGCCAGCAGTGACAGGACCTCTGGGGCCAACGTCCTGACTTTC. Its translation is CASSDRTSGANVLTF.

This clonotype was observed many times. The V and J genes are TRBV7-2 and TRBJ2-1; tentatively, D is TRBD1 or TRBD2 (5 bases each). From germline, CDR1 is SGHTA and CDR2 FQGNSA. CDR3 size: 14 residues. V was cut by 5 bases and J by 8 bases, with 16 bases left in between. The CDR3 protein is CASSTWSGTDEQFF. In DNA form, the CDR3 reads TGTGCCAGCAGCACGTGGTCCGGGACGGATGAGCAGTTCTTC.

The V and J genes are TRBV12-3 or TRBV12-4 and TRBJ2-7; D is tentatively TRBD1 or TRBD2 (5 bases each). The V end was cut by 7 bases, the J end by 5 bases, with 18 bases between. CDR3 length equals 14 residues. DNA of the CDR3: TGTGCCAGCAAAGGGACGCCCCTAGCCCACGAGCAGTACTTC. Translation gives CASKGTPLAHEQYF.

The genes are TRBV20-1 and TRBJ2-7, with 10 bases aligning to TRBD2. CDR1 is DFQATT and CDR2 is SNEGSKA in the germline V gene (reference sequence). The V and J ends lost 6 bases and 3 bases, in that order; junction bases with no gene match: 11. The CDR3 contains 15 residues. CDR3 region: CSANPTSGMLYEQYF. For the CDR3, the DNA is TGCAGTGCAAACCCCACTAGCGGGATGCTCTACGAGCAGTACTTC.

The chain joins TRBV20-1 to TRBJ1-6; D call uncertain. The CDR3 is 17 residues long. V lost 0 bases to trimming and J lost 6 bases, with 18 bases between them. Germline loops: CDR1 DFQATT, CDR2 SNEGSKA (reference sequence). The chain's CDR3 is CSARDFRTGKINSPLHF. The CDR3, as DNA: TGCAGTGCTAGAGATTTCCGAACCGGGAAGATTAATTCACCCCTCCACTTT.

V usage is TRBV20-1 and J usage is TRBJ2-1; the match to TRBD2 covers 14 bases. Germline V lookup: CDR1 DFQATT, CDR2 SNEGSKA (reference sequence). V was clipped by 5 bases and J by 2 bases; unmatched bases: 17. This CDR3 has 20 residues. The CDR3 DNA reads as TGCAGTGCTTACGTACGAGGGACTAGCGGGAGAGGGGGAACCTACAATGAGCAGTTCTTC. This codes for CSAYVRGTSGRGGTYNEQFF.

The chain combines TRBV29-1 with TRBJ1-1; tentatively, D is TRBD1 (5 bases). V lost 6 bases and J 0 bases, leaving 8 bases between the germline ends. The CDR3 extends over 12 amino acids. CDR1 and CDR2 (germline): SQVTM, ANQGSEA. In DNA form, the CDR3 reads TGCAGCGTGCGGACAATGAACACTGAAGCTTTCTTT. Residues: CSVRTMNTEAFF.

This rearrangement joins TRBV5-1 to TRBJ2-6; the D is unclear. The CDR3 length is 15 residues. V was shortened by 2 bases and J by 0 bases, with 6 bases between the two germline ends. From germline, CDR1 is SGHRS and CDR2 YFSETQ. The CDR3 is CASSFRTSGANVLTF. In DNA, the CDR3 is TGCGCCAGCAGCTTCCGGACCTCTGGGGCCAACGTCCTGACTTTC.

This chain joins TRBV20-1 and TRBJ2-1; D is undetermined. CDR3 size: 15 residues. Germline CDR1 reads DFQATT; CDR2 reads SNEGSKA (reference sequence). The V end lost 4 bases, the J end lost 6 bases, and 19 bases lay between the germline ends. DNA of the CDR3: TGCAGTGCTACCGGACCCCACGGAAGGATCAATGAGCAGTTCTTC. Translation: CSATGPHGRINEQFF.

The chain uses TRBV4-3 and TRBJ1-1, with D possibly matching TRBD1 (5 bases). Trimming left V 0 bases short and J 0 bases short, with 14 bases between. The germline V gene encodes CDR1 LGHNA and CDR2 YSLEER. The length of the CDR3 is 17 residues. The CDR3: CASSQEGWGRMNTEAFF. The CDR3 bases are TGCGCCAGCAGCCAAGAGGGGTGGGGACGGATGAACACTGAAGCTTTCTTT.

This clonotype was counted only a few times. CDR3 sequence reads: CASSLRRPDTQYF. CDR3 coding DNA: TGCGCCAGCAGTTTGAGAAGACCCGATACGCAGTATTTT. This chain links TRBV5-1 with TRBJ2-3; the D is unclear. CDR3 length: 13 amino acids. V lost 5 bases and J 6 bases, leaving 13 bases between the germline ends. Germline V lookup: CDR1 SGHRS, CDR2 YFSETQ.